This T cell receptor (beta chain) was obtained from a study of T cell responses to AZD1222 COVID-19 vaccine. Study-wide points: Repertoire sampling was restricted to post-peak T cell response timepoints. Possibly, clonal diversity was underestimated; donors were largely white British and included more females.

TCRdb's table, derived via immunoSEQ multiplex PCR, lists solely in-frame clones and lacks some. In the table there are about 25,000 clones, around 87% of which are singletons. The V gene's germline CDR1 is SEHNR and CDR2 FQNEAQ (reference sequence). J lost 5 bases, V lost 3 bases, and 3 bases had no gene match. This CDR3 spans 14 amino acids. Concerning this clone: What it recognizes is unknown.

Sequenced material: peripheral blood, taken 28 days after the second AZD1222 dose. V usage is TRBV7-9 and J usage is TRBJ2-7; 11 bases align to TRBD1. This receptor was obtained from an adult who received the AZD1222 COVID-19 vaccine. This CDR3 reads CASSFGQGADEQYF. The CDR3 DNA follows: TGTGCCAGCAGCTTTGGACAGGGGGCGGACGAGCAGTACTTC.